The source of this TCR beta chain is a study of beta chain features in type 1 diabetes (dated by TCRdb to the late 2010s). Looking at the study overall: No differences in mean age, gender distribution, total cell number or subset yield were found between patients and healthy donors. In the study, TCRB repertoires of sorted circulating CD4+ T cell subsets from recently diagnosed type 1 diabetes patients were compared with those of matched healthy donors. A total of some 110 million sorted cells were examined across all samples, and a strong correlation was observed between cell number per subset and RNA yield. Regulatory and stem cell-like memory subsets were isolated from only 8 patients and 8 healthy donors, whereas naive and central memory subsets came from all 30 or so donors.

To note about this clone: Its antigen is not yet known. No much larger clone exists at a distance of one base, and base qualities are not known.

A single peripheral blood draw of about 116 mL on average was collected from each donor into heparinised tubes. Using a panel that included CD45RO, CCR7, CD25, CD127, CD95 and CD27, naive, central memory, regulatory and stem cell-like memory CD4+ T cells were sorted on a BD FACSAria II. Every sorted population had a purity above 95%. PBMCs were isolated immediately by Lymphoprep density gradient centrifugation and stained directly without culture. So that batch effects would be minimized, each experiment stained and sorted samples in pairs, pairing one healthy donor with one patient. There are 13 amino acids in the CDR3, from cysteine to phenylalanine inclusive. The read is trimmed to its CDR3 DNA, 39 bases read in frame from base 1. Based on the germline V gene (reference sequence), the CDR1 and CDR2 sequences are GTSNPN and SVGIG. V sheds 3 bases and J sheds 0 bases, leaving 8 bases between their ends.

All of the isolated RNA was reverse transcribed with the High Capacity cDNA Reverse Transcription Kit, so expressed TCRB transcripts were sequenced. Deep immunoSEQ sequencing was performed on naive, central memory and regulatory T cell samples, with an average of roughly 3.6 million total reads per sample. After sorted cells were lysed in RLT buffer, RNA was extracted with DNase-treated RNeasy Micro or Mini kits, with the choice depending on cell number. Each cell subset was processed on its own to prevent cross-contamination, while patient and healthy donor samples were processed together. The immunoSEQ multiplex PCR was used to amplify TCRB sequences from cDNA, generating 87-bp fragments that spanned the CDR3 region. The amplicons were sequenced using the Illumina HiSeq platform. Per the source publication's procedure: PCR bias was computationally corrected using synthetic template baselines, reads within Hamming distance 2 were collapsed, and singletons that could not be merged were discarded. Reads were aligned to IMGT to assign V, D and J genes, CDR3 length, and insertions or deletions at six rearrangement sites. Within each subset, clonotype counts were normalized to sorted cell number, and only after that were true diversity and Gini coefficients computed with the tcR R package. The overlap coefficient, calculated on TCRB nucleotide sequences, was used to measure repertoire sharing. As a proxy for the pre-selection repertoire, out-of-frame TCRB sequences from naive cells were analyzed. TCRdb obtained this table from immuneACCESS and retained in-frame rearrangements with V and J assigned. These tables miss some clones; where compared with another copy, unresolved V genes account for less than half of the shortfall, and the remainder is unexplained. Clone size and the V and J calls come from that table; the DNA yielded D and trimming. This sample gives 640,000 or so clones in total; more than 13% of them show up just once. The ten largest clones add up to 0.035% to 0.045% of the sample.

Results and caveats for the whole study, not just this receptor: Shorter templates might have been favored by PCR, but patient and control samples were amplified and corrected together, so both groups would have been affected equally by any skew. A moderate but significant shortening of TCRB CDR3 length was observed in type 1 diabetes patients in all four CD4+ subsets. Naive, central memory and regulatory TCRB repertoires appeared to be more alike among patients than among healthy donors. At VDJ recombination sites, patients with type 1 diabetes made fewer insertions and deleted more nucleotides, a pattern implying thymic rearrangement abnormalities. Because cDNA rather than genomic DNA was sequenced, highly expressing activated cells could have been over-represented, although no difference in activation and CD3 levels was found between groups. HLA sub-analyses involved small numbers of individuals, so any influence of HLA type on TCRB rearrangement remained unresolved.

The origin of this receptor is a man aged 18-30 years with type 1 diabetes. The source material was naive CD4+ T cells from blood. Taken with the paper, the label for cell subset or site translates to: true naive CD4+ T cells. This receptor chain uses TRBV30 and TRBJ1-2; there is no confident call for the D gene. The nucleotide sequence reads TGTGCCTGGAGCCCAATAGCTAACTATGGCTACACCTTC. This translates into CAWSPIANYGYTF.